This T cell receptor (beta chain) was obtained from a study of control samples from healthy donors and cancer patients. The ends were cut back, 1 base at V and 5 bases at J, with 15 bases in the middle. The CDR3 is 16 amino acids. Germline lookup yields CDR1 LGHDT and CDR2 YNNKEL (reference sequence). The data were produced by immunoSEQ multiplex PCR, yet TCRdb's version contains in-frame clones alone and is incomplete. The table has about 75,000 clones, 90% to 95% seen once. The rearrangement joins TRBV3-1 (or the pseudogene TRBV3-2) to TRBJ1-3; D is possibly TRBD1 (5 bases). Material: blood. The receptor comes from a woman in her thirties or forties in good health. The CDR3 region has the DNA TGTGCCAGCAGCCAAGGGGACTCCCGCCTTAGAAACACCATATATTTT. Its protein product is CASSQGDSRLRNTIYF.